This passage covers 5 T cell receptor beta chains from one sample sequenced in a study of T cell responses to AZD1222 COVID-19 vaccine. Method: immunoSEQ multiplex PCR; TCRdb's copy keeps in-frame clones and lacks some. The table lists about 180,000 clones, roughly 92% of them singletons, with around 3% in the top ten. The sequenced sample was peripheral blood, obtained on day 0 of AZD1222 vaccination. The receptors stem from an adult in good health.

V gene TRBV2 combines with J gene TRBJ2-4, with D perhaps being TRBD1 or TRBD2 (7 bases each). This CDR3 region has 14 residues. Germline V gives CDR1 SNHLY, CDR2 FYNNEI. Trimming removed 6 bases from V and 5 bases from J, with 14 bases in between. This CDR3 is CASSRGGGENIQYF. CDR3 in DNA: TGTGCCAGCAGCAGGGGGGGCGGAGAAAACATTCAGTACTTC.

This clone was detected only once. The chain links TRBV7-8 to TRBJ2-2; D is possibly TRBD1 (6 bases). V was cut by 0 bases and J by 6 bases, with 17 bases left in between. CDR3 length equals 17 residues. Germline V gene sequence: CDR1 SGHVS, CDR2 FQNEAQ. CDR3 sequence (DNA): TGTGCCAGCAGCTTAGCGTTGGCAGGGACACTGTCCGGGGAGCTGTTTTTT. It translates to CASSLALAGTLSGELFF.

The chain employs TRBV5-1 and TRBJ1-2; D remains unclear. Trimming took off 4 bases at V and 3 bases at J, with 13 bases between the two ends. The V gene's germline CDR1 is SGHRS and CDR2 YFSETQ. The CDR3 covers 14 residues. This CDR3 reads CASSPGEAYYGYTF. CDR3 sequence (DNA): TGCGCCAGCAGCCCCGGGGAGGCCTACTATGGCTACACCTTC.

The chain combines TRBV27 with TRBJ2-2; D is perhaps TRBD2 (6 bases). Trimming removed 6 bases at V and 2 bases at J, with 10 bases between. The length of the CDR3 is 14 residues. Germline CDR1 reads MNHEY; CDR2 reads SMNVEV (reference sequence). DNA for the CDR3: TGTGCCAGCAGGGCGGGACCCAACACCGGGGAGCTGTTTTTT. Its translation is CASRAGPNTGELFF.

This clone has a single count. This chain connects TRBV10-2 to TRBJ2-1; D ambiguous. CDR3 length equals 12 residues. Trimming pared 6 bases from V and 4 bases from J, leaving 7 bases between. The V gene's germline CDR1 is WSHSY and CDR2 SAAADI. The CDR3: CASSDPYNEQFF. In nucleotides, the CDR3 is TGCGCCAGCAGCGATCCTTACAATGAGCAGTTCTTC.